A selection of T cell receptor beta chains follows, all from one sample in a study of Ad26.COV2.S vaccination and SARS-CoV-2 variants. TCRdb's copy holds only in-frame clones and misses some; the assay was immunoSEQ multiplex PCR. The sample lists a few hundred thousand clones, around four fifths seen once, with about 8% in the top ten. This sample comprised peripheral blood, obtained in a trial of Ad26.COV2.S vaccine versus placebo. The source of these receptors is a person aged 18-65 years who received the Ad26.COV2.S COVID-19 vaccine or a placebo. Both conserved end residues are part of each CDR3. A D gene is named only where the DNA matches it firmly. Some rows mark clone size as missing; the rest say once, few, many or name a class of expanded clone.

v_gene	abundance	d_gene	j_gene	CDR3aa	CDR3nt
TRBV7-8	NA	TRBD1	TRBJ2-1	CASTLGTASLGEQFF	TGTGCCAGCACCCTCGGGACAGCCTCGCTCGGCGAGCAGTTCTTC
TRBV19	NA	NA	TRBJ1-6	CASSMVATYNSPLHF	TGTGCCAGTAGTATGGTGGCAACATATAATTCACCCCTCCACTTT
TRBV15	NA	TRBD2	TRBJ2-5	CATSRDYTTSGRQETQYF	TGTGCCACCAGCAGAGATTATACGACTAGCGGGCGACAAGAGACCCAGTACTTC
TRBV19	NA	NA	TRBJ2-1	CASSSSPSYNEQFF	TGTGCCAGTAGTTCTAGCCCGTCCTACAATGAGCAGTTCTTC
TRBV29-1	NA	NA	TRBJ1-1	CSVENQGTHTEAFF	TGCAGCGTTGAAAACCAGGGGACACACACTGAAGCTTTCTTT
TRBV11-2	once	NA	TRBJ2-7	CASSLDSGRPLEQYF	TGTGCCAGCAGCTTAGATTCGGGGAGACCCCTGGAGCAGTACTTC
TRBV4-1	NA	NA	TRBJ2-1	CASSQPPGGIKYNEQFF	TGCGCCAGCAGCCAACCACCTGGCGGGATCAAATACAATGAGCAGTTCTTC
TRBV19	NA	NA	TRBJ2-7	CASSMGTPTYEQYF	TGTGCCAGTAGTATGGGGACCCCTACCTACGAGCAGTACTTC
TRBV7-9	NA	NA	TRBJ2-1	CASSLGASYNEQFF	TGTGCCAGCAGCTTAGGAGCGTCCTACAATGAGCAGTTCTTC
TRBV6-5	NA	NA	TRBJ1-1	CASSYRQAVNTEAFF	TGTGCCAGCAGCTACAGACAGGCAGTGAACACTGAAGCTTTCTTT
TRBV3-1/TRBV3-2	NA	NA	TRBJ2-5	CASSFTKRKGETQYF	TGTGCCAGCAGTTTCACTAAGCGGAAGGGAGAGACCCAGTACTTC
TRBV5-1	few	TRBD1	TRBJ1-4	CASSRHGQGFDEKLFF	TGCGCCAGCAGCCGGCATGGACAGGGGTTCGATGAAAAACTGTTTTTT
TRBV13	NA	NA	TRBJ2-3	CASSIQGITDTQYF	TGTGCCAGCAGCATTCAGGGTATCACAGATACGCAGTATTTT
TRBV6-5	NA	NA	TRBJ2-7	CASRPGISYEQYF	TGTGCCAGCAGGCCGGGGATCTCCTACGAGCAGTACTTC
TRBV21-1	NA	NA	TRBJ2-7	CASSLRAGRSYEQYF	TGTGCCAGCAGCCTCAGAGCGGGACGGTCCTACGAGCAGTACTTC
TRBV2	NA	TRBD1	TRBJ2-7	CASSETRQGTYEQYF	TGTGCCAGCAGTGAGACGCGACAGGGTACCTACGAGCAGTACTTC
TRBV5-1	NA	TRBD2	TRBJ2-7	CASSSRTSGLSSYEQYF	TGCGCCAGCAGCTCCCGGACTAGCGGACTCAGCTCCTACGAGCAGTACTTC
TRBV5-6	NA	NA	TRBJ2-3	CASSSPRRTTDTQYF	TGTGCCAGCAGCTCTCCCCGACGGACCACAGATACGCAGTATTTT
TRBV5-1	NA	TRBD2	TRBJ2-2	CASSLHRGDQYNTGELFF	TGCGCCAGCAGCCTTCACCGGGGGGACCAATATAACACCGGGGAGCTGTTTTTT
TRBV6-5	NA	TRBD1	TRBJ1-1	CASRRQGSTEAFF	TGTGCCAGCAGAAGACAGGGTAGCACTGAAGCTTTCTTT
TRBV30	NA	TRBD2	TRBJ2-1	CAWSPSTSGRLPNNEQFF	TGTGCCTGGAGTCCCTCCACTAGCGGGAGACTCCCCAACAATGAGCAGTTCTTC
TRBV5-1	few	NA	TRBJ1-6	CASSLGQEGFPLHF	TGCGCCAGCAGCTTGGGGCAGGAGGGGTTCCCCCTCCACTTT
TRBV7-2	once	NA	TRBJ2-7	CASSSVTSSYEQYF	TGTGCCAGCAGCTCCGTGACTAGTTCCTACGAGCAGTACTTC
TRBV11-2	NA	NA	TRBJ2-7	CASSSLRALREQYF	TGTGCCAGCAGCTCCTTACGAGCTTTAAGGGAGCAGTACTTC
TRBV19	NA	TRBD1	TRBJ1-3	CASSPPGGRLFSGNTIYF	TGTGCCAGTAGCCCCCCAGGGGGCCGCTTGTTTTCAGGAAACACCATATATTTT
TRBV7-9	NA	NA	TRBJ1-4	CASSLGDSSTNEKLFF	TGTGCCAGCAGCTTAGGGGACTCCTCAACTAATGAAAAACTGTTTTTT
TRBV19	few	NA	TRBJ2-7	CASSIVGFDEQYF	TGTGCCAGTAGTATAGTCGGGTTCGACGAGCAGTACTTC
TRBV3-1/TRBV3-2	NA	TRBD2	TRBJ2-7	CASSQDLAGGPRGQYF	TGTGCCAGCAGCCAAGACCTAGCGGGAGGGCCCCGGGGGCAGTACTTC
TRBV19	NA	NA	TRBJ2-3	CASSLTELLDTQYF	TGTGCCAGTAGTTTGACTGAGCTATTGGATACGCAGTATTTT
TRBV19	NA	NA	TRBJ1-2	CASSKREGRKLSYTF	TGTGCCAGTAGTAAACGTGAAGGCCGGAAATTAAGCTACACCTTC
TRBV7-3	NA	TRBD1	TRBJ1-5	CASRPKDRGIGQPQHF	TGTGCCAGCAGACCGAAGGACAGGGGTATAGGGCAGCCCCAGCATTTT
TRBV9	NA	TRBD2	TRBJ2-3	CASSVSGSLVNTQYF	TGTGCCAGCAGCGTAAGCGGGAGTCTGGTAAATACGCAGTATTTT
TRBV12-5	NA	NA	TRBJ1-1	CASGYNTEAFF	TGTGCTAGTGGATATAACACTGAAGCTTTCTTT
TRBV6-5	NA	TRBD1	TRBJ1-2	CASSKGQGRGGYTF	TGTGCCAGCAGCAAGGGACAGGGGAGAGGCGGCTACACCTTC
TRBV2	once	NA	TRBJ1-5	CASSRDTNQPQHF	TGTGCCAGCAGTCGGGACACTAATCAGCCCCAGCATTTT